This T cell receptor beta chain was obtained from a study of T cell responses to AZD1222 COVID-19 vaccine. Overall study findings and caveats: Most donors were white British, females outnumbered males, and clonal diversity was possibly underestimated.

As to this clone: As yet, its antigen is unknown.

Profiling relied on immunoSEQ multiplex PCR, and the TCRdb table lists in-frame clones only, not all of them. The profile shows some 150,000 clones, under 95% of them singletons. V was clipped by 0 bases and J by 8 bases, with 7 bases between them. CDR3 length equals 12 residues. Looked up from germline, CDR1 is LGHDT and CDR2 is YNNKEL (reference sequence). This sequence originates from an adult in good health. The V gene is TRBV3-1 (or the pseudogene TRBV3-2), the J gene TRBJ1-2; D call uncertain. The sequences come from peripheral blood, collected on day 0 of AZD1222 vaccination. CDR3 region: CASSQDRRGYTF. The DNA of the CDR3 is TGTGCCAGCAGCCAAGACAGGCGGGGCTACACCTTC.